Each of the 5 T cell receptor beta chains below was sequenced from the same sample in a study of blood T cell repertoires in COVID-19. Sequenced by immunoSEQ multiplex PCR; TCRdb stores in-frame clones only, minus some. Altogether about 180,000 clones are present, approximately 90% being singletons, with the ten largest covering approximately 4%. What was sequenced was peripheral blood. These TCRs come from a young woman with acute or convalescent COVID-19.

This rearrangement joins TRBV28 to TRBJ2-7; D may be TRBD1 (6 bases). The CDR3 runs to 15 residues. Germline CDR1 MDHEN, CDR2 SYDVKM. Trimming left V 4 bases short and J 6 bases short, with 19 bases between. The DNA for the CDR3 is TGTGCCAGCAGTTCCCCAGGGGAAGGATTTGGCGAGCAGTACTTC. This translates into CASSSPGEGFGEQYF.

The rearrangement joins TRBV2 to TRBJ1-5; D remains ambiguous. Germline V gives CDR1 SNHLY, CDR2 FYNNEI. Trimming shortened V by 6 bases and J by 9 bases, and 15 bases separated the two germline ends. This CDR3 is built from 13 residues. The CDR3 here is CASSLTHSVPQHF. CDR3 bases: TGTGCCAGCAGCCTGACACATTCTGTGCCCCAGCATTTT.

As DNA, the CDR3 is TGTGCCAGCAGTGAATCAGGGGGAGCAACTAATGAAAAACTGTTTTTT. Its protein is CASSESGGATNEKLFF. This rearrangement joins TRBV28 to TRBJ1-4; the match to TRBD1 covers 7 bases. With 5 bases clipped from V and 0 bases from J, the junction kept 6 bases outside the gene matches. This CDR3 has 16 residues. Germline loops: CDR1 MDHEN, CDR2 SYDVKM.

The chain employs TRBV3-1 (or the pseudogene TRBV3-2) and TRBJ2-2; a possible D gene is TRBD2 (6 bases). The CDR3 runs 17 residues. CDR1 LGHDT and CDR2 YNNKEL come from the germline V gene (reference sequence). V was pared by 6 bases and J by 1 base, with 18 bases between. The chain's CDR3 is CASRRFDGRGNTGELFF. CDR3 coding DNA: TGTGCCAGCAGGCGGTTTGACGGGAGAGGGAACACCGGGGAGCTGTTTTTT.

The rearrangement uses TRBV6-5 and TRBJ2-5; TRBD1 matches at 7 bases. The CDR3 is 16 amino acids. Germline-derived CDR1 and CDR2 are MNHEY and SVGAGI. Losses at the gene ends were 2 bases for V and 5 bases for J; bases not matched to a gene: 11. The CDR3 sequence: CASSYPTGTVVETQYF. CDR3 sequence (DNA): TGTGCCAGCAGTTACCCCACCGGGACAGTAGTGGAGACCCAGTACTTC.